The T cell receptor (beta chain) under discussion was sequenced for a study of T cell repertoires in cytomegalovirus infection. Study background: Recently identified HLA-C-restricted and well-studied HLA-B-restricted CMV epitopes were used. Public TCR beta signatures marked donors with CMV infection and the matching HLA.

TCRdb called the reads again in MiXCR, with one record for every CDR3 protein. The sample has 140,000 to 150,000 distinct CDR3 sequences, more than 25% seen once; the top ten hold about 56%. Trimming cost V 2 bases and J 0 bases; bases outside gene matches: 2. The CDR3 loop spans 17 amino acids. CDR1 is SNHLY, CDR2 FYNNEI, per germline. This clonotype occurred a few times. Its antigen is not known. This chain connects TRBV2 to TRBJ2-3, with 13 bases that match TRBD2. This sequence was found in a human donor in good health (CMV status not recorded). Some clones in this sample may be carry-over from other donors' samples. Sequenced here: CD8+ T cells from cultured PBMCs, sampled from culture after CMV antigen stimulation. This chain's CDR3 is CASSEQGLAGSTDTQYF. The CDR3 nucleotides are TGTGCCAGCAGTGAACAGGGACTAGCGGGGAGCACAGATACGCAGTATTTT. Drawing the rest from reference TRBV2 and TRBJ2-3, the complete variable domain is EPEVTQTPSHQVTQMGQEVILRCVPISNHLYFYWYRQILGQKVEFLVSFYNNEISEKSEIFDDQFSVERPDGSNFTLKIRSTKLEDSAMYFCASSEQGLAGSTDTQYFGPGTRLTVL.